These 18 T cell receptor beta chains share one sample of origin, sequenced in a study of cytomegalovirus exposure and HLA in healthy donors. The PCR was carried out with 60 Vbeta primers and 13 Jbeta primers. TCRdb's copy holds only in-frame clones and misses some; the assay was immunoSEQ multiplex PCR. The sample includes approximately 150,000 clones, less than 90% of them seen just once. Sequenced material: PBMCs. These receptors came from a man aged 25-45 years in good health and CMV-seronegative.

This clone was counted a single time. The CDR3 spells CSVEEAGYGTDTQYF. The CDR3 coding sequence is TGCAGCGTTGAAGAGGCAGGGTATGGCACAGATACGCAGTATTTT. The rearrangement links TRBV29-1 to TRBJ2-3; D might be TRBD1 (5 bases). Germline lookup yields CDR1 SQVTM and CDR2 ANQGSEA. The V and J ends lost 0 bases and 1 base respectively, with 11 bases between them. This CDR3 region has 15 residues.

The chain links TRBV19 to TRBJ1-4; D might be TRBD1 (6 bases). CDR1 and CDR2 from the germline V gene are LNHDA and SQIVND (reference sequence). The CDR3 is made up of 15 amino acids. Trimming took off 3 bases at V and 3 bases at J, with 11 bases between the two ends. CDR3 sequence: CASSITGLANEKLFF. The DNA of the CDR3 is TGTGCCAGTAGTATTACAGGGCTTGCTAATGAAAAACTGTTTTTT.

In DNA, the CDR3 is TGTGCCATCAGACCGGGACAGGGAAAATACATGAACACTGAAGCTTTCTTT. Encoded protein: CAIRPGQGKYMNTEAFF. V usage is TRBV10-3 and J usage is TRBJ1-1; 9 nucleotides line up with TRBD1. CDR1 and CDR2 from the germline V gene are ENHRY and SYGVKD. Germline trimming cut 6 bases from V and 0 bases from J; bases unmatched to any gene: 11. This CDR3 has 17 residues.

V and J are TRBV6-5 and TRBJ1-3; 7 bases align to TRBD1. This CDR3 contains 13 residues. V shed 8 bases, J shed 4 bases, and the junction held 5 bases outside the gene matches. CDR1 is MNHEY, CDR2 SVGAGI, per germline. Here the CDR3 reads CASRQGLGNTIYF. CDR3 DNA sequence: TGTGCCAGCCGACAGGGATTGGGAAACACCATATATTTT.

V and J are TRBV5-1 and TRBJ2-1; the D gene is possibly TRBD2 (5 bases). Germline CDR1 is SGHRS and CDR2 is YFSETQ. The CDR3 covers 15 residues. The V and J ends lost 2 bases and 0 bases respectively, with 9 bases between them. The CDR3 region has the DNA TGCGCCAGCAGCTTTGAGGGTCCCTCCTACAATGAGCAGTTCTTC. It is translated as CASSFEGPSYNEQFF.

V and J are TRBV4-2 and TRBJ2-7, with a tentative D call TRBD1 (6 bases). V shed 5 bases and J shed 4 bases, with 18 bases lying between them. This CDR3 comprises 15 residues. CDR1 is LGHNA and CDR2 is YNFKEQ in the germline V gene. The CDR3 spells CASSDSIAGAYEQYF. CDR3 sequence (DNA): TGTGCCAGCAGCGATTCCATAGCAGGGGCTTACGAGCAGTACTTC.

The chain has TRBV15 and TRBJ2-7, with TRBD2 identical over 12 bases. Germline lookup yields CDR1 LNHNV and CDR2 YYDKDF (reference sequence). Germline trimming cut 0 bases from V and 3 bases from J; bases unmatched to any gene: 12. This CDR3 comprises 19 residues. The CDR3 region is CATSRDLSPLAGGIYEQYF. DNA for the CDR3: TGTGCCACCAGCAGAGACCTATCACCACTAGCGGGGGGCATCTACGAGCAGTACTTC.

The chain employs TRBV5-1 and TRBJ2-3, with TRBD2 matching 8 bases. The CDR3 has 16 residues. CDR1 is SGHRS, CDR2 YFSETQ, per germline. J lost 5 bases, V lost 5 bases, and 13 bases had no gene match. CDR3 loop: CASRMLSGGAVDTQYF. The CDR3 nucleotides are TGCGCCAGCAGGATGCTGTCGGGGGGGGCAGTAGATACGCAGTATTTT. Drawing the rest from reference TRBV5-1 and TRBJ2-3, the complete variable domain is KAGVTQTPRYLIKTRGQQVTLSCSPISGHRSVSWYQQTPGQGLQFLFEYFSETQRNKGNFPGRFSGRQFSNSRSEMNVSTLELGDSALYLCASRMLSGGAVDTQYFGPGTRLTVL.

The chain employs TRBV9 and TRBJ1-4; TRBD1 agrees at 7 bases. Unmatched junction bases numbered 4, after V lost 4 bases and J lost 7 bases. The CDR3 spans 13 residues. Germline lookup yields CDR1 SGDLS and CDR2 YYNGEE. CDR3 nucleotides: TGTGCCAGCAGCAGAGGGGACAGTGAAAAACTGTTTTTT. It encodes CASSRGDSEKLFF.

The CDR3 DNA reads as TGTGCCAGCACCCTCGGACAGGGAAAAGATACGCAGTATTTT. Its protein is CASTLGQGKDTQYF. The V and J genes are TRBV6-5 and TRBJ2-3, with TRBD1 identical over 8 bases. The germline gives CDR1 MNHEY, CDR2 SVGAGI. The CDR3 extends over 14 amino acids. V shed 7 bases and J 5 bases; nucleotides not matched to a gene: 8.

The chain carries TRBV6-5 and TRBJ1-2; D gene uncertain. Trimming shortened V by 4 bases and J by 9 bases, and 15 bases separated the two germline ends. CDR3 length equals 13 residues. In germline, CDR1 is MNHEY, CDR2 SVGAGI. As DNA, the CDR3 is TGTGCCAGCAGTTCCGACAATGGTCTCAGCTACACCTTC. Translating gives CASSSDNGLSYTF.

The gene calls are TRBV7-6 and TRBJ2-7; 10 nucleotides line up with TRBD1. Per germline, CDR1 SGHVS and CDR2 FNYEAQ. With V trimmed by 5 bases and J by 4 bases, 8 bases remained unmatched. CDR3 length: 15 amino acids. This chain's CDR3 is CASSAGDRGRYEQYF. CDR3 sequence (DNA): TGTGCCAGCAGCGCGGGGGACAGGGGACGTTACGAGCAGTACTTC. Filled out from reference TRBV7-6 and TRBJ2-7, the complete variable domain reads GAGVSQSPRYKVTKRGQDVALRCDPISGHVSLYWYRQALGQGPEFLTYFNYEAQQDKSGLPNDRFSAERPEGSISTLTIQRTEQRDSAMYRCASSAGDRGRYEQYFGPGTRLTVT.

The chain couples TRBV12-5 to TRBJ2-2, with D unresolved. In germline, CDR1 is LGHNT, CDR2 FRNRAP. Trimming left V 4 bases short and J 1 base short, with 10 bases between. The CDR3 runs to 15 residues. The CDR3 loop reads CASGSTNVNTGELFF. The CDR3 nucleotides read TGTGCTAGTGGTTCGACAAATGTGAACACCGGGGAGCTGTTTTTT.

This clone showed up just a few times. V gene TRBV4-3 combines with J gene TRBJ2-4, with no clear D. Germline values: CDR1 LGHNA, CDR2 YSLEER. V lost 0 bases to trimming and J lost 6 bases, with 6 bases between them. The CDR3 is 13 amino acids. As DNA, the CDR3 is TGCGCCAGCAGCCAAGAAGAGGCAAACATTCAGTACTTC. Its protein product is CASSQEEANIQYF.

The chain joins TRBV30 to TRBJ2-1; 10 bases map to TRBD1. The length of the CDR3 is 15 residues. Germline loops: CDR1 GTSNPN, CDR2 SVGIG (reference sequence). Trimming at V came to 3 bases and at J to 7 bases, leaving 9 bases not matched to a gene. The CDR3 spells CAWRRPGQGYNEQFF. The CDR3 DNA sequence: TGTGCCTGGAGGAGACCGGGACAGGGGTATAATGAGCAGTTCTTC.

This clone was seen more than once but under ten times. This chain links TRBV30 with TRBJ1-4; 9 bases line up with TRBD1. This CDR3 has 13 residues. Germline lookup yields CDR1 GTSNPN and CDR2 SVGIG (reference sequence). The V gene end was trimmed by 1 base and the J gene end by 7 bases; junction bases not matched to a gene: 1. The CDR3 DNA reads as TGTGCCTGGAGTGGGGGACAGGGTGAAAAACTGTTTTTT. Translated: CAWSGGQGEKLFF. The full variable domain, rest sourced from reference TRBV30 and TRBJ1-4, is SQTIHQWPATLVQPVGSPLSLECTVEGTSNPNLYWYRQAAGRGLQLLFYSVGIGQISSEVPQNLSASRPQDRQFILSSKKLLLSDSGFYLCAWSGGQGEKLFFGSGTQLSVL.

V usage is TRBV5-4 and J usage is TRBJ2-7; tentative D call: TRBD1 (6 bases). V lost 3 bases and J lost 5, with 15 bases in between. The CDR3 length is 14 residues. CDR1 and CDR2 from the germline V gene are SGHNT and YYREEE (reference sequence). CDR3 bases: TGTGCCAGCAGCTGGGGGCGAGGTAGGAACGAGCAGTACTTC. Encoded protein: CASSWGRGRNEQYF. The full variable domain, rest sourced from reference TRBV5-4 and TRBJ2-7, is ETGVTQSPTHLIKTRGQQVTLRCSSQSGHNTVSWYQQALGQGPQFIFQYYREEENGRGNFPPRFSGLQFPNYSSELNVNALELDDSALYLCASSWGRGRNEQYFGPGTRLTVT.

The chain links TRBV30 to TRBJ1-5; D gene ambiguous. The germline V gene has CDR1 GTSNPN and CDR2 SVGIG (reference sequence). CDR3 length: 12 residues. Trimming took off 5 bases at V and 3 bases at J, with 8 bases between the two ends. The CDR3 sequence: CAWGRYNQPQHF. In nucleotides, the CDR3 is TGTGCCTGGGGGAGGTACAATCAGCCCCAGCATTTT.